This T cell receptor (beta chain) originates from a study of T-cell memory formation after mild COVID-19. This clonotype was found a few times. The antigen remains unidentified. General study results and limits: Day 37-peaking second-wave clones had unconfirmed SARS-CoV-2 specificity.

The TCR alpha and TCR beta cDNA libraries, bearing sample barcodes and UMIs, were generated by 5'RACE using constant-segment primers. TCRdb reprocessed the 5' RACE reads via MiXCR and lists one record per CDR3 protein. The sample lists roughly 400,000 distinct CDR3 sequences, roughly 15% occurring once. Per the germline V gene, CDR1 is SGHDT and CDR2 is YYEEEE. The CDR3 contains 15 residues. J was trimmed by 4 bases and V by 4 bases; bases with no gene match: 7. The chain couples TRBV5-6 to TRBJ2-1; TRBD1 matches at 8 bases. What was sequenced was PBMCs or a T cell subset sorted from them (not recorded which). The origin of this receptor is a man younger than 35 who had mild COVID-19 (a few samples of this study predate the infection). Cell type and time point are not known. CDR3 residues: CASSGRDRTYNEQFF. The CDR3 coding sequence is TGTGCCAGCAGCGGCCGGGACAGGACATACAATGAGCAGTTCTTC.